The present TCR beta chain was sequenced within a study of OX40 agonist ivuxolimab in advanced cancers. The CDR3 has 13 amino acids. The germline V gene has CDR1 SGHDN and CDR2 FVKESK. V lost 3 bases to trimming and J lost 9 bases, with 12 bases between them. Repertoires were generated with immunoSEQ multiplex PCR, while TCRdb's copy carries only in-frame clones and drops some. This table has 9,000 to 13,000 clones, approximately 84% appearing once. The sample was CD4+ or CD8+ T cells sorted from blood, taken in a trial of the OX40 agonist ivuxolimab. The chain recombines TRBV14 with TRBJ1-5; possibly TRBD1 for D (5 bases). The source of this sequence is an adult with an advanced solid tumor such as melanoma, head and neck, liver or kidney cancer. CDR3 in amino acids: CASSQWGGSPQHF. In nucleotides, the CDR3 is TGTGCCAGCAGCCAGTGGGGGGGGTCGCCCCAGCATTTT.